This T cell receptor (beta chain) was identified in a study of CD8+CD57+ T cells in acquired aplastic anemia. At the level of the study: On average, sorted CD4+ and CD8+ cells gave 3.2 ug of DNA. Study findings and constraints: Any difference that existed in CD8+ Simpson's diversity between patients and controls was not significant.

Sequencing was done on patients that had shown CD8+CD57+ cell expansion by flow cytometry. Every patient had severe acquired aplastic anemia. Prior therapy had not been administered to any patient at the time of blood sampling. This clonotype was counted at least ten times. The antigen is unknown. The V and J ends lost 7 bases and 6 bases, in that order; junction bases with no gene match: 5. The length of the CDR3 is 11 residues. The germline V gene encodes CDR1 SQVTM and CDR2 ANQGSEA. Profiling of TCR beta VDJ combinations and CDR3 sequences used genomic DNA as template. Using its own MiXCR run on the reads, TCRdb lists one record per CDR3 protein. Counted here are just over 450,000 distinct CDR3 sequences, roughly a third occurring once; the ten biggest clones make up under 0.95%.

The chain combines TRBV29-1 with TRBJ1-2, with 7 positions matching TRBD1. The sequencing input was sorted CD4+, CD8+, or CD8+CD57+ T cells (not recorded which) from PBMCs. The TCR comes from a human donor with aplastic anemia. CDR3 sequence (DNA): TGCAGCGCTCTCGGGACAGATGGCTACACCTTC. Its protein product is CSALGTDGYTF.